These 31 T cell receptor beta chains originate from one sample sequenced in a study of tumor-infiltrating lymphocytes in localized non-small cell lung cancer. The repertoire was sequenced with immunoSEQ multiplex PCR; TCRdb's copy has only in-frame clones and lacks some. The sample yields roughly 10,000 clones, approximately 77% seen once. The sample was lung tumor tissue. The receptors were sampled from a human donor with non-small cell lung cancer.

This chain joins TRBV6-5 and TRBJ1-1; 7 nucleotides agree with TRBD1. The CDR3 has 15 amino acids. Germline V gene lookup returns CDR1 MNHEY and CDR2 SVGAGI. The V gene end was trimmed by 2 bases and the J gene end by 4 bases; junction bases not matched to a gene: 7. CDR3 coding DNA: TGTGCCAGCAGTTACCGACAGGGAAAGGGCACTGAAGCTTTCTTT. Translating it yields CASSYRQGKGTEAFF.

The CDR3 DNA reads TGTGCCAGCTCACCGGGAACCTCTGGGGCCAACGTCCTGACTTTC. This codes for CASSPGTSGANVLTF. This sequence joins TRBV18 and TRBJ2-6; no clear D gene. This CDR3 comprises 15 residues. V was pared by 3 bases and J by 0 bases, with 6 bases between. CDR1 is KGHSH, CDR2 LQKENI, per germline.

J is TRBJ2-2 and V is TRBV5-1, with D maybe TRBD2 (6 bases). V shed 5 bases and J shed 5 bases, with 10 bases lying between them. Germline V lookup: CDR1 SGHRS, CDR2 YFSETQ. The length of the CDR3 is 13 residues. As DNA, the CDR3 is TGCGCCAGCAGGCGGGACCCAACCGGGGAGCTGTTTTTT. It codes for CASRRDPTGELFF. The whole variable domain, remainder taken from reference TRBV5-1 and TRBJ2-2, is KAGVTQTPRYLIKTRGQQVTLSCSPISGHRSVSWYQQTPGQGLQFLFEYFSETQRNKGNFPGRFSGRQFSNSRSEMNVSTLELGDSALYLCASRRDPTGELFFGEGSRLTVL.

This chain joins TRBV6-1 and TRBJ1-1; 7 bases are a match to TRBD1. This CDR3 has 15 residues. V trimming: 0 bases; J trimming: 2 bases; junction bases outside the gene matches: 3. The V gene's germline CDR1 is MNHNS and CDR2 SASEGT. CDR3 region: CASSEATGLNTEAFF. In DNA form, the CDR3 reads TGTGCCAGCAGTGAAGCGACAGGGCTAAACACTGAAGCTTTCTTT.

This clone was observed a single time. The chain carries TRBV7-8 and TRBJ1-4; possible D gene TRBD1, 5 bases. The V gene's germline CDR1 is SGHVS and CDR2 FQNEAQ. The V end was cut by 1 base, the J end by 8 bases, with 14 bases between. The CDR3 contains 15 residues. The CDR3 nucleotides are TGTGCCAGCAGCTTAGTGTGGACCGAGGGGGAAAAACTGTTTTTT. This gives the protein CASSLVWTEGEKLFF.

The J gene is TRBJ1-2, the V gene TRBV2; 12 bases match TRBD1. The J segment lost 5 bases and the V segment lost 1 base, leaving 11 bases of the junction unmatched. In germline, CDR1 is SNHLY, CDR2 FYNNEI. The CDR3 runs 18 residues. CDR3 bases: TGTGCCAGCAGTGAAGACAGTACCGGGACAGGGGGCAATTATGGCTACACCTTC. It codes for CASSEDSTGTGGNYGYTF.

The CDR3 DNA sequence: TGCGCCAGCAGCTTGGAAGCGGTCAAAGGTACGGACACCTTC. It is translated as CASSLEAVKGTDTF. The chain employs TRBV5-1 and TRBJ1-2; the D is unclear. The germline CDR1 and CDR2 sequences are SGHRS and YFSETQ. The CDR3 runs to 14 residues. Trimming took 0 bases from V and 12 from J, leaving 18 bases between them.

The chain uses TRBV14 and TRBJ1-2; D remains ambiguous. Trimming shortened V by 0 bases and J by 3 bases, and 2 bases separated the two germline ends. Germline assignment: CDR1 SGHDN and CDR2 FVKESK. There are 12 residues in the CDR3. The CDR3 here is CASSQDHYGYTF. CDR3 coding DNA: TGTGCCAGCAGCCAAGATCACTATGGCTACACCTTC.

The CDR3 is CASSLGVAGELFF. As DNA, the CDR3 is TGCGCCAGCAGCTTGGGAGTCGCCGGGGAGCTGTTTTTT. The rearrangement links TRBV5-1 to TRBJ2-2; D is ambiguous. Per germline, CDR1 SGHRS and CDR2 YFSETQ. The CDR3 is 13 amino acids. V lost 0 bases and J 6 bases, leaving 6 bases between the germline ends.

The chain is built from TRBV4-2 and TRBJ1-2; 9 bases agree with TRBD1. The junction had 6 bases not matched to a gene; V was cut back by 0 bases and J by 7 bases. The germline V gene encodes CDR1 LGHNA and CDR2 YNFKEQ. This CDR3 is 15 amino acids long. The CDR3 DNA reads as TGTGCCAGCAGCCAAGAAAAACAGGGGGCGACTGGCTACACCTTC. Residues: CASSQEKQGATGYTF.

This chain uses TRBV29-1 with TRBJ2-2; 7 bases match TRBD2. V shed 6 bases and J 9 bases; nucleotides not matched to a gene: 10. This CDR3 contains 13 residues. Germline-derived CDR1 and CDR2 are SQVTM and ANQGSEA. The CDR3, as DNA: TGCAGCGTCCGTACGGGGGGTCGGAGGGAGCTGTTTTTT. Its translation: CSVRTGGRRELFF.

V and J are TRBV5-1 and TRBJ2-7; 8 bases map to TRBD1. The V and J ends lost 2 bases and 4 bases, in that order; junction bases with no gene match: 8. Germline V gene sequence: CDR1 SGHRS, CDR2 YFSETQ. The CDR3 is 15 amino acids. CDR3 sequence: CASSLSPGGLYEQYF. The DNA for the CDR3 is TGCGCCAGCAGCTTATCCCCAGGGGGCTTGTACGAGCAGTACTTC.

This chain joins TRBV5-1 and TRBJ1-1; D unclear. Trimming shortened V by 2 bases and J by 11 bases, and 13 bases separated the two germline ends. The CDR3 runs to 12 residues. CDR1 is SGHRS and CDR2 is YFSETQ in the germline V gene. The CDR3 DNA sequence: TGCGCCAGCAGCTTACGCAGTGGGAGGGCTTTCTTT. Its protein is CASSLRSGRAFF.

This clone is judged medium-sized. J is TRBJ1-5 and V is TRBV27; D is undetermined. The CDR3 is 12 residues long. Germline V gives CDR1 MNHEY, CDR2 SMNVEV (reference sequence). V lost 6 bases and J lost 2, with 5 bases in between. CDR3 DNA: TGTGCCAGCAGGAGAGGCAATCAGCCCCAGCATTTT. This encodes CASRRGNQPQHF.

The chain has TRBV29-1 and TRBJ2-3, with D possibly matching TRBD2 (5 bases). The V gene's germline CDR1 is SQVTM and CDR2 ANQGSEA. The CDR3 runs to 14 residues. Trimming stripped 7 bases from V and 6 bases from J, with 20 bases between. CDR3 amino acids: CSALRGLSGDTQYF. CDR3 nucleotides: TGCAGCGCCCTCAGAGGGCTGAGTGGGGATACGCAGTATTTT.

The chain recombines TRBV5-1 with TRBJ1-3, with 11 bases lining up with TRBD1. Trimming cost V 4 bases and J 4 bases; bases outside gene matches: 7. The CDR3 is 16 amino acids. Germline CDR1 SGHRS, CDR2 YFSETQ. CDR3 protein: CASSPGQGALGNTIYF. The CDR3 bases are TGCGCCAGCAGCCCAGGACAGGGGGCATTGGGAAACACCATATATTTT.

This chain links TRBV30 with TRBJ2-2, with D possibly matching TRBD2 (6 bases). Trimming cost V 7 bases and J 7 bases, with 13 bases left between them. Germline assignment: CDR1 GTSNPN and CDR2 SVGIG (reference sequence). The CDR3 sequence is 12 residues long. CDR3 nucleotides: TGTGCCTCCTCTGGGGGGAGCGGGGAGCTGTTTTTT. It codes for CASSGGSGELFF.

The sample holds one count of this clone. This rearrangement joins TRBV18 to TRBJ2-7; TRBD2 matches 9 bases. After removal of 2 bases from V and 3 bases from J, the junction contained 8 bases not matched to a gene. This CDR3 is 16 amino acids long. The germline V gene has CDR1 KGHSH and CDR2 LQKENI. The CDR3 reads CASSPGRASGIYEQYF. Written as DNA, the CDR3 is TGTGCCAGCTCACCAGGTCGGGCTAGCGGGATCTACGAGCAGTACTTC.

CDR3 in DNA: TGTGCCAGCAGTGAATTGGGTAACCGGGCCTACGAGCAGTACTTC. It specifies CASSELGNRAYEQYF. The genes are TRBV6-1 and TRBJ2-7; D not certain. Germline values: CDR1 MNHNS, CDR2 SASEGT. Trimming cost V 2 bases and J 2 bases, with 13 bases left between them. The CDR3 covers 15 residues.

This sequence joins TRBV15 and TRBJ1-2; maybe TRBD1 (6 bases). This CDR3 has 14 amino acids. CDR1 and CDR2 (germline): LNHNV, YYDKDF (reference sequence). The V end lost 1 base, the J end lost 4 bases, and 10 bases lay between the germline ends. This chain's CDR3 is CATSRVGGGYGYTF. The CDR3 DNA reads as TGTGCCACCAGCAGAGTTGGGGGCGGCTATGGCTACACCTTC.

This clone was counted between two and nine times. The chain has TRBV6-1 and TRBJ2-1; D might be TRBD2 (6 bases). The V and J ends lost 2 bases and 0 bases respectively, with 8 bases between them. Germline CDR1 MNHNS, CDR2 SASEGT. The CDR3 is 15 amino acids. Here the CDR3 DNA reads TGTGCCAGCAGTGAAAGGCGGGGCTCCTACAATGAGCAGTTCTTC. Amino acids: CASSERRGSYNEQFF.

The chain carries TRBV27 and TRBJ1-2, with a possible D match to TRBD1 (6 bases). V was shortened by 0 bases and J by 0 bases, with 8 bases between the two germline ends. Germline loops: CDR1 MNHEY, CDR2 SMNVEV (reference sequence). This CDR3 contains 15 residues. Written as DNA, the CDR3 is TGTGCCAGCAGTTTATCAGGGGGTACTAACTATGGCTACACCTTC. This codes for CASSLSGGTNYGYTF.

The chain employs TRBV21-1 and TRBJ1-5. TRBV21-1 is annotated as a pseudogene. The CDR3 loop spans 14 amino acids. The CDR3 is CASSKVKSYQPQHF. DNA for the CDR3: TGTGCCAGCAGCAAAGTGAAATCCTATCAGCCCCAGCATTTT.

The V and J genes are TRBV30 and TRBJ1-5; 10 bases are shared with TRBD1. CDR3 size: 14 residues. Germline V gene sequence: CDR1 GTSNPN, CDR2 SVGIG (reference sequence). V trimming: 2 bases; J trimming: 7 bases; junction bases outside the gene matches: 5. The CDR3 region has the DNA TGTGCCTGGAGTAGGGACAGGGGAGACCAGCCCCAGCATTTT. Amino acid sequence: CAWSRDRGDQPQHF. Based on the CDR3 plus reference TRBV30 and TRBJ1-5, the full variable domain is SQTIHQWPATLVQPVGSPLSLECTVEGTSNPNLYWYRQAAGRGLQLLFYSVGIGQISSEVPQNLSASRPQDRQFILSSKKLLLSDSGFYLCAWSRDRGDQPQHFGDGTRLSIL.

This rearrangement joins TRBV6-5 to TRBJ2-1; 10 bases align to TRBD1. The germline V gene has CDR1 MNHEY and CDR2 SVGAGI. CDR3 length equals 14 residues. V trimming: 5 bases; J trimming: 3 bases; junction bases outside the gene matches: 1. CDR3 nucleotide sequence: TGTGCCAGCAGTGACAGGGGGCGCTACAATGAGCAGTTCTTC. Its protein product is CASSDRGRYNEQFF.

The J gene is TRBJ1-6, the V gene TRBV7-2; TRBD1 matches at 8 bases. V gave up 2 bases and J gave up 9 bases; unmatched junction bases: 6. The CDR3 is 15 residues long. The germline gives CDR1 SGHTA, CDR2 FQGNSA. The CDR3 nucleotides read TGTGCCAGCAGCTTAATGGTAGGACAGGGTTCACCCCTCCACTTT. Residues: CASSLMVGQGSPLHF.

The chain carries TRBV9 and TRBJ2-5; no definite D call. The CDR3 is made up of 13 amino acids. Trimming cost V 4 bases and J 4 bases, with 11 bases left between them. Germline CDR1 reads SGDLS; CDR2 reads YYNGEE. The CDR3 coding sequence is TGTGCCAGCAGCCTTCGGGTCGGAGAGACCCAGTACTTC. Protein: CASSLRVGETQYF.

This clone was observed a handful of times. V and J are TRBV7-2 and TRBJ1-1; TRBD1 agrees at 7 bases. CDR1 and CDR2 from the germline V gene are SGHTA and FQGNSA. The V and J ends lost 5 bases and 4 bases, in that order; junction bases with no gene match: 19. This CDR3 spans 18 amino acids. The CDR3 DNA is TGTGCCAGCAGCGGACACCGACAGGGAGGATCGTTAGGCACTGAAGCTTTCTTT. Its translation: CASSGHRQGGSLGTEAFF.

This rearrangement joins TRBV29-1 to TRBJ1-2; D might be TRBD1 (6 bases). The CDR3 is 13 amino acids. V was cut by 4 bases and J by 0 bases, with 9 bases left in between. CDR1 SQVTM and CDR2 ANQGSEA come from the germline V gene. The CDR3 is CSVGAGANYGYTF. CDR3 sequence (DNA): TGCAGCGTTGGGGCAGGGGCTAACTATGGCTACACCTTC.

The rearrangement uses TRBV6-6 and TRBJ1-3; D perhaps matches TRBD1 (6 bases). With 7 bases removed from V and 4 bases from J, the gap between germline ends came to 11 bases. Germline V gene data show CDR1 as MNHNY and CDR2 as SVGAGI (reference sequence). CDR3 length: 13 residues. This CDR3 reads CASNGGDGNTIYF. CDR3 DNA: TGTGCCAGCAACGGGGGCGACGGAAACACCATATATTTT.

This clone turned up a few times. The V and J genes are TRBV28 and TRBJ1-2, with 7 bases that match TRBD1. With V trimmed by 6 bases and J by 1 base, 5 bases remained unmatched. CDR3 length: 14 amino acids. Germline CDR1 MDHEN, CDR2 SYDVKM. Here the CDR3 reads CASRPGQFNYGYTF. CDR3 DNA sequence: TGTGCCAGCAGACCGGGACAGTTTAACTATGGCTACACCTTC.